This T cell receptor (beta chain) was identified in a study of CD8 T cells in ankylosing spondylitis. General study results and limits: Apparently characteristic of ankylosing spondylitis blood was a TCR beta motif (under ten highly homologous variants). Prior literature has documented some motif variants in synovial fluid and blood from reactive arthritis. As reported, disease-linked clones showed significant enrichment in matched ankylosing spondylitis synovial fluid.

This CDR3 spans 16 amino acids. The germline V and J ends were trimmed by 2 bases and 5 bases, with 16 bases remaining between them. From germline, CDR1 is ENHRY and CDR2 SYGVKD. For TCR beta, libraries came from quantitative 5'-RACE with molecular barcodes. Each CDR3 protein is one row after TCRdb ran MiXCR on the 5' RACE reads. Here the sample spans a few hundred thousand distinct CDR3 sequences, 15% to 20% being singletons. Notes on this clonotype: The antigen is not known.

This sequence originates from a male donor with ankylosing spondylitis or in good health (not recorded which). The rearrangement uses TRBV10-3 and TRBJ2-1, with D possibly matching TRBD2 (5 bases). The source material was blood, either unsorted or a sorted T cell fraction (not recorded which). The CDR3: CAISEATLGGNNEQFF. The CDR3, as DNA: TGTGCCATCAGTGAGGCGACTCTCGGAGGAAACAATGAGCAGTTCTTC.